This entry describes one T cell receptor (beta chain). The antigen is not known. The CDR3 is made up of 16 amino acids. Germline loops: CDR1 LGHNA, CDR2 YNFKEQ. V was shortened by 3 bases and J by 0 bases, with 12 bases between the two germline ends. Healthy people donating bone marrow made up the donors. PCR used 60 Vbeta primers and 13 Jbeta primers. TCRdb's table, derived via immunoSEQ multiplex PCR, lists solely in-frame clones and lacks some. The table records 190,000 or so clones, 82% of them present only once. These data are taken from a study of cytomegalovirus exposure and HLA in healthy donors. On the study more broadly: In a previous analysis, some 120 million unique TCR beta sequences were found from some 180 million T cells. Of all 400 or so donors who were genotyped, around 82% belonged to the Caucasian-associated ancestry cluster. Findings and limits, study-wide: Later on, a genetic analysis was performed. It linked a missense variant in DCLRE1C with V- and J-gene trimming of TCR beta.

The rearrangement joins TRBV4-2 to TRBJ1-3; a weak D match, TRBD1 (5 bases). Material: PBMCs. This receptor was taken from a boy between 2 and 10 years old in good health and CMV-seronegative. CDR3 DNA: TGTGCCAGCAGCCATGGCGGGGCTAACTCTGGAAACACCATATATTTT. Its protein is CASSHGGANSGNTIYF.